There are many counts of the clone carrying this T cell receptor (beta chain). Its antigen is unknown. The data were taken from a study of regulatory T cells in long-lasting Graves disease. Through Arm-PCR of CDR3 regions and iRepertoire HTBI primers, TCR beta libraries were built. MiXCR was run by TCRdb on the multiplex PCR reads, yielding one entry per CDR3 protein. This sample has some 460,000 distinct CDR3 sequences, with around 15% found just once. V was pared by 7 bases and J by 6 bases, with 18 bases between. This CDR3 is built from 13 residues. The germline V gene encodes CDR1 DFQATT and CDR2 SNEGSKA (reference sequence). Study results and limitations: It was in persistent disease that TRBV28, TRBJ1-2 and TRBJ2-5 were favored.

The time point: newly diagnosed GD, antithyroid drugs for less than 3 months. The TCR library was made from RNA extracted from PBMCs. The authors drew approximately 9 milliliters of peripheral blood into EDTA tubes. The data also belong to a second study, concerning T cells in Graves' hyperthyroidism and ophthalmopathy. That study adds: In patients aged 18 to 65, hyperthyroidism was newly diagnosed, with duration under 2 months. Among clonotypes expanded in thyroid above 0.001, most were also found in blood.

The receptor's source is a man between 35 and 55 years old with Graves disease. The chain recombines TRBV20-1 with TRBJ1-1; D is ambiguous. This specimen was peripheral blood mononuclear cells (PBMCs), taken at new diagnosis, from a patient treated with antithyroid drugs. CDR3 DNA sequence: TGCAGTGTAAGAGAAGGGAGGAGGGCTGAAGCTTTCTTT. It encodes CSVREGRRAEAFF.